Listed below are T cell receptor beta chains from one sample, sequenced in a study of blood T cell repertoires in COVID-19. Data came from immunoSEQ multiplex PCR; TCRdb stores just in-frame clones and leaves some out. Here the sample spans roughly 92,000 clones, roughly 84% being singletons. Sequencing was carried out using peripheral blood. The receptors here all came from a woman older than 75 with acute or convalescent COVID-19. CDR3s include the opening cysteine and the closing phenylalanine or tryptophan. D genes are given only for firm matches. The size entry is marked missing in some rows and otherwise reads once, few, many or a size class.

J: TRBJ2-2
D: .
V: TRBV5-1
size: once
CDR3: CASSFGLTGELFF
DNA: TGCGCCAGCAGCTTTGGACTCACCGGGGAGCTGTTTTTT

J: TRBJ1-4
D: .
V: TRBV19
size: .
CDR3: CASSGGSEANEKLFF
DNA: TGTGCCAGTAGTGGTGGGAGCGAAGCTAATGAAAAACTGTTTTTT

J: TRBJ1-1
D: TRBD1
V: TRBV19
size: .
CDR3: CASSSRGGGDTEAFF
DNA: TGTGCCAGTAGTTCGCGAGGGGGCGGGGACACTGAAGCTTTCTTT

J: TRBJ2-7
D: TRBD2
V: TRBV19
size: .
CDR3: CASSRTSGGGASTYEQYF
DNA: TGTGCCAGTAGTAGGACTAGCGGGGGGGGAGCCTCGACCTACGAGCAGTACTTC

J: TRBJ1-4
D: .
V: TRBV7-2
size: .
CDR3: CASSLGGGGEKLFF
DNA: TGTGCCAGCAGCTTAGGGGGAGGGGGTGAAAAACTGTTTTTT

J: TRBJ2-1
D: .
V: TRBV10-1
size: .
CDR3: CASSEGSSYNEQFF
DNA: TGCGCCAGCAGTGAGGGGAGCTCCTACAATGAGCAGTTCTTC

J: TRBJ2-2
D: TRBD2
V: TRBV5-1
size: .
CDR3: CASSLAPPRLAGPGELFF
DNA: TGCGCCAGCAGCTTGGCACCCCCCCGACTAGCGGGACCCGGGGAGCTGTTTTTT

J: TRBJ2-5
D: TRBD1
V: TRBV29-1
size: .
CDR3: CSVGQGAQETQYF
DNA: TGCAGCGTTGGACAGGGCGCCCAAGAGACCCAGTACTTC

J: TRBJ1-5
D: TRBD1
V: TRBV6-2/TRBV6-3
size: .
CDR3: CASSYHGTGVSNQPQHF
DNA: TGTGCCAGCAGTTACCATGGGACAGGGGTTAGCAATCAGCCCCAGCATTTT

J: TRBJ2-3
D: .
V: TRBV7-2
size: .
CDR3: CASSPRRQVDTQYF
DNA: TGTGCCAGCAGCCCCCGACGTCAGGTAGATACGCAGTATTTT

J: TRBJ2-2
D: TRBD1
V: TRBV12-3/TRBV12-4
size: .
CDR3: CASTQGAIGELFF
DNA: TGTGCCAGCACCCAGGGGGCTATCGGGGAGCTGTTTTTT

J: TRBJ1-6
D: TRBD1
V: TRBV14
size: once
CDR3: CASSRQTGVGSPLHF
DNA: TGTGCCAGCAGCCGTCAGACAGGGGTGGGTTCACCCCTCCACTTT

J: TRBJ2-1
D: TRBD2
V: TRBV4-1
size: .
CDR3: CASSPPLVRLAGDNEQFF
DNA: TGCGCCAGCAGCCCCCCCCTAGTCAGGCTAGCGGGGGACAATGAGCAGTTCTTC

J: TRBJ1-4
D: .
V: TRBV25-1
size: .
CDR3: CASSAGRDGSQLFF
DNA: TGTGCCAGCAGTGCAGGGCGTGACGGAAGTCAACTGTTTTTT

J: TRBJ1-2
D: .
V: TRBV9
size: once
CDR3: CASSVDHGEGVYGYTF
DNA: TGTGCCAGCAGCGTAGATCACGGGGAGGGTGTCTATGGCTACACCTTC

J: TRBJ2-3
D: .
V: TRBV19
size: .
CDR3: CASSPTQGGTDTQYF
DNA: TGTGCCAGTAGTCCCACACAAGGGGGCACAGATACGCAGTATTTT

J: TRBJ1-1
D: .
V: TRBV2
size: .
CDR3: CASIGGATEAFF
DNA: TGTGCCAGCATTGGGGGGGCCACTGAAGCTTTCTTT

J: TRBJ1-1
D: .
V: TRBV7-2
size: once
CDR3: CASSYARLNTEAFF
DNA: TGTGCCAGCTCTTACGCCCGGTTAAACACTGAAGCTTTCTTT

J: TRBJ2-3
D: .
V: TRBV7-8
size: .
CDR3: CASSPRQGGQDTQYF
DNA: TGTGCCAGCAGCCCCCGACAGGGAGGTCAAGATACGCAGTATTTT

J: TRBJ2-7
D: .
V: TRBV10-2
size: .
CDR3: CASSEPSSYEQYF
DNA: TGCGCCAGCAGTGAGCCGAGCTCCTACGAGCAGTACTTC